The text below deals with one T cell receptor beta chain. As yet, its antigen is unknown. This table comes from immunoSEQ multiplex PCR, and its TCRdb copy is limited to in-frame clones, with some not included. The profile shows over 200,000 clones, around 87% of them singletons. This CDR3 spans 14 amino acids. Germline CDR1 reads SNHLY; CDR2 reads FYNNEI. Trimming cost V 9 bases and J 6 bases; bases outside gene matches: 10. The sample originates from a study of cytomegalovirus exposure and HLA in healthy donors. General study points: Subsequent analysis revealed that first-cohort TCR clusters tended to co-occur in the 120 or so validation repertoires. A few chains tied to CMV proved CMV antigen-specific in vitro. TCR beta chains numbering 164 were designated cytomegalovirus-associated. Most TCRs appeared rarely, but some public TCRs recurred in many donors.

Sequencing was carried out using PBMCs. This chain links TRBV2 with TRBJ1-2, with 10 bases fitting TRBD1. The source is a woman aged 18 to 35 in good health and CMV-seronegative. CDR3 DNA sequence: TGTGCCAGTGGGACAGGGGTGGTGTTGGATGGCTACACCTTC. The encoded protein is CASGTGVVLDGYTF.